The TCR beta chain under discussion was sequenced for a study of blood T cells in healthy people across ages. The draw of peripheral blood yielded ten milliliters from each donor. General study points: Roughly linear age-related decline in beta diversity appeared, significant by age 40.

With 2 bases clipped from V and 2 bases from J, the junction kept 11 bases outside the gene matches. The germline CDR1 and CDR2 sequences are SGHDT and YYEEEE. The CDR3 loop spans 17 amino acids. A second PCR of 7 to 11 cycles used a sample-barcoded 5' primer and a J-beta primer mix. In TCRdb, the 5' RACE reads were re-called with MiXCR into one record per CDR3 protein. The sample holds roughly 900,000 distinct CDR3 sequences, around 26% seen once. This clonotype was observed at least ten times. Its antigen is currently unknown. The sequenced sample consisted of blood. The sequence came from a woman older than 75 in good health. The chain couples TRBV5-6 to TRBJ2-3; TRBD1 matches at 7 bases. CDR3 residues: CASSLNTGDLNTDTQYF. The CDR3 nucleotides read TGTGCCAGCAGCTTAAATACAGGGGACCTTAACACAGATACGCAGTATTTT.